A single sample is the source of the 31 T cell receptor beta chains below, sequenced in a study of blood T cell repertoires in COVID-19. Libraries were prepared by immunoSEQ multiplex PCR; TCRdb keeps only in-frame clonotypes and omits some of them. Of roughly 250,000 clones in the sample, roughly 88% were seen once. Sequencing was carried out using peripheral blood. These receptors all stem from a woman aged 30 to 39 with acute or convalescent COVID-19.

The gene calls are TRBV19 and TRBJ2-5; possible D gene TRBD1, 5 bases. CDR3 length: 15 amino acids. The V end was cut by 1 base, the J end by 7 bases, with 16 bases between. Germline assignment: CDR1 LNHDA and CDR2 SQIVND (reference sequence). The CDR3 DNA sequence: TGTGCCAGTAGTATAGGGGCAGGGCCCATGGGGACCCAGTACTTC. This codes for CASSIGAGPMGTQYF.

As DNA, the CDR3 is TGTGCCAGCAGCTTAGAACTAGCGGGAGGGGGAAATGAGCAGTTCTTC. Translation: CASSLELAGGGNEQFF. V gene TRBV11-3 combines with J gene TRBJ2-1; 13 bases align to TRBD2. V shed 0 bases and J 7 bases; nucleotides not matched to a gene: 3. Germline CDR1 and CDR2: SGHNT and YENEEA. The CDR3 sequence is 16 residues long.

This clone came up once. The gene calls are TRBV6-5 and TRBJ2-1; TRBD1 aligns across 8 bases. With V trimmed by 4 bases and J by 6 bases, 5 bases remained unmatched. The CDR3 runs 14 residues. Germline V gene data show CDR1 as MNHEY and CDR2 as SVGAGI. The DNA of the CDR3 is TGTGCCAGCAGTTCGGGCAGGGGGCGCAATGAGCAGTTCTTC. Protein: CASSSGRGRNEQFF.

This chain links TRBV2 with TRBJ2-2; 9 bases agree with TRBD2. The CDR3 is made up of 19 amino acids. V lost 6 bases, J lost 4 bases, and 18 bases stayed unmatched. The germline V gene encodes CDR1 SNHLY and CDR2 FYNNEI. CDR3 coding DNA: TGTGCCAGCAGCTACCTTGGTGGCAGCGGGAGGCGAAGCACCGGGGAGCTGTTTTTT. It is translated as CASSYLGGSGRRSTGELFF.

This chain connects TRBV7-2 to TRBJ1-5, with no clear D. V lost 3 bases, J lost 3 bases, and 6 bases lay in between. CDR1 SGHTA and CDR2 FQGNSA come from the germline V gene. The CDR3 length is 13 residues. CDR3 residues: CASSLSNNQPQHF. CDR3 nucleotides: TGTGCCAGCAGCTTGAGCAACAATCAGCCCCAGCATTTT.

The V gene is TRBV5-6, the J gene TRBJ2-7, with TRBD2 matching 10 bases. CDR1 and CDR2 from the germline V gene are SGHDT and YYEEEE. This CDR3 has 14 amino acids. V lost 0 bases to trimming and J lost 7 bases; unmatched junction nucleotides: 4. For the CDR3, the DNA is TGTGCCAGCAGCTTGGCTAGCGGGAGTCGGGAGCAGTACTTC. It codes for CASSLASGSREQYF.

The chain links TRBV15 to TRBJ1-2, with D perhaps TRBD1 (6 bases). Trimming cost V 0 bases and J 4 bases, with 12 bases left between them. CDR3 length: 15 residues. CDR1 LNHNV and CDR2 YYDKDF come from the germline V gene (reference sequence). The CDR3, as DNA: TGTGCCACCAGCAGAGATCGGGCAGGGGTCTATGGCTACACCTTC. Translation gives CATSRDRAGVYGYTF.

The chain couples TRBV27 to TRBJ1-5, with 7 nucleotides matching TRBD1. Per germline, CDR1 MNHEY and CDR2 SMNVEV (reference sequence). This CDR3 is 15 amino acids long. Germline trimming cut 5 bases from V and 2 bases from J; bases unmatched to any gene: 6. CDR3 sequence (DNA): TGTGCCAGCAGTCGACAGGGTGTCGGCAATCAGCCCCAGCATTTT. The encoded protein is CASSRQGVGNQPQHF.

This sequence joins TRBV7-9 and TRBJ2-1; TRBD2 might be the D (7 bases). Trimming stripped 5 bases from V and 2 bases from J, with 16 bases between. Germline V CDR1 and CDR2: SEHNR, FQNEAQ (reference sequence). CDR3 length: 16 amino acids. CDR3 coding DNA: TGTGCCAGCAGCGGGGCGGGGGCTGTAACCTACAATGAGCAGTTCTTC. Encoded protein: CASSGAGAVTYNEQFF. The whole variable domain, remainder taken from reference TRBV7-9 and TRBJ2-1, is DTGVSQNPRHKITKRGQNVTFRCDPISEHNRLYWYRQTLGQGPEFLTYFQNEAQLEKSRLLSDRFSAERPKGSFSTLEIQRTEQGDSAMYLCASSGAGAVTYNEQFFGPGTRLTVL.

This rearrangement joins TRBV5-4 to TRBJ1-4; TRBD1 agrees at 7 bases. Germline CDR1 reads SGHNT; CDR2 reads YYREEE (reference sequence). This CDR3 contains 15 residues. The V gene end was trimmed by 2 bases and the J gene end by 0 bases; junction bases not matched to a gene: 1. The DNA of the CDR3 is TGTGCCAGCAGCTTAGGGGGCGCAACTAATGAAAAACTGTTTTTT. This sequence encodes CASSLGGATNEKLFF. The complete variable domain, with remaining parts taken from reference TRBV5-4 and TRBJ1-4, reads ETGVTQSPTHLIKTRGQQVTLRCSSQSGHNTVSWYQQALGQGPQFIFQYYREEENGRGNFPPRFSGLQFPNYSSELNVNALELDDSALYLCASSLGGATNEKLFFGSGTQLSVL.

J is TRBJ2-3 and V is TRBV3-1 (or the pseudogene TRBV3-2); TRBD2 aligns across 14 bases. The CDR3 is made up of 16 amino acids. CDR1 and CDR2 (germline): LGHDT, YNNKEL (reference sequence). V trimming: 6 bases; J trimming: 5 bases; junction bases outside the gene matches: 7. The CDR3 region has the DNA TGTGCCAGCAGGAGACTAGCGGGAGGGCCTGGAGATACGCAGTATTTT. Protein: CASRRLAGGPGDTQYF.

The chain couples TRBV5-8 to TRBJ2-3; 7 bases are shared with TRBD2. The CDR3 is 16 residues long. Germline assignment: CDR1 SGHTS and CDR2 YDEGEE. V was pared by 1 base and J by 3 bases, with 8 bases of the junction left unmatched. The CDR3 loop is CASSLSTSVGTDTQYF. The CDR3 DNA reads TGTGCCAGCAGCTTGTCAACTAGCGTGGGGACAGATACGCAGTATTTT.

The chain links TRBV11-2 to TRBJ1-4, with D perhaps matching TRBD1 (5 bases). V lost 5 bases to trimming and J lost 7 bases, with 17 bases between them. CDR1 and CDR2 from the germline V gene are SGHAT and FQNNGV. The CDR3 is 15 residues long. The CDR3 nucleotides read TGTGCCAGCAGCCCCGATCGAGCGGGGGTTGAAAAACTGTTTTTT. This codes for CASSPDRAGVEKLFF.

This clone was seen a handful of times. This chain connects TRBV5-1 to TRBJ2-6; perhaps TRBD1 as D (6 bases). With 1 base removed from V and 0 bases from J, the gap between germline ends came to 20 bases. The CDR3 has 20 amino acids. Per germline, CDR1 SGHRS and CDR2 YFSETQ. The CDR3 is CASSLSRQPGHSSGANVLTF. The DNA for the CDR3 is TGCGCCAGCAGCTTGTCCAGACAACCGGGACATAGCTCTGGGGCCAACGTCCTGACTTTC.

This clone was seen once. V usage is TRBV27 and J usage is TRBJ1-5, with a possible D match to TRBD1 (5 bases). This CDR3 is built from 14 residues. V gave up 6 bases and J gave up 3 bases, with 12 bases separating them. CDR1 is MNHEY and CDR2 is SMNVEV in the germline V gene (reference sequence). As DNA, the CDR3 is TGTGCCAGCAGCTTAACAGGACCCAATCAGCCCCAGCATTTT. This encodes CASSLTGPNQPQHF.

The chain recombines TRBV29-1 with TRBJ2-1, with D hard to call. Per the germline V gene, CDR1 is SQVTM and CDR2 is ANQGSEA. The CDR3 spans 12 residues. V dropped 6 bases and J dropped 8 bases, with 14 bases sitting between them. CDR3 nucleotide sequence: TGCAGCGTCGCGGTGGCGGCGGATGAGCAGTTCTTC. Residues: CSVAVAADEQFF.

This chain joins TRBV23-1 and TRBJ2-7, with 8 bases lining up with TRBD2. TRBV23-1 is designated an ORF whose function remains uncertain. After removal of 3 bases from V and 1 base from J, the junction contained 8 bases not matched to a gene. The CDR3 sequence is 16 residues long. The CDR3 DNA reads as TGCGCCAGCAGTCAGCTCCCGGGAGGGAGGTCCTACGAGCAGTACTTC. It is translated as CASSQLPGGRSYEQYF.

The V gene is TRBV19, the J gene TRBJ2-7, with 10 positions matching TRBD2. This CDR3 comprises 15 residues. Germline assignment: CDR1 LNHDA and CDR2 SQIVND (reference sequence). V lost 4 bases, J lost 7 bases, and 10 bases stayed unmatched. The CDR3 DNA is TGTGCCAGTAGTACTCTAGCGGGAGTAGGGCAGGAGCAGTACTTC. Translation: CASSTLAGVGQEQYF.

This sequence joins TRBV7-2 and TRBJ1-1; TRBD1 matches at 7 bases. The germline V gene has CDR1 SGHTA and CDR2 FQGNSA. This CDR3 is 16 amino acids long. V dropped 3 bases and J dropped 1; count of bases not matched to a gene: 8. The CDR3 protein is CASSFSLRTGNTEAFF. The CDR3 bases are TGTGCCAGCAGCTTTTCCCTCCGGACAGGGAACACTGAAGCTTTCTTT.

J is TRBJ2-1 and V is TRBV7-9; D might be TRBD1 (5 bases). Trimming stripped 6 bases from V and 2 bases from J, with 11 bases between. The CDR3 length is 14 residues. Per germline, CDR1 SEHNR and CDR2 FQNEAQ (reference sequence). The CDR3 loop reads CASRVDTAYNEQFF. In DNA form, the CDR3 reads TGTGCCAGCAGGGTGGACACCGCCTACAATGAGCAGTTCTTC.

The J gene is TRBJ1-4, the V gene TRBV5-1; TRBD1 matches at 8 bases. CDR1 and CDR2 from the germline V gene are SGHRS and YFSETQ. V lost 4 bases and J lost 0; bases outside the gene matches: 8. The CDR3 spans 17 residues. The CDR3 is CASSPTTGVPTNEKLFF. The CDR3 DNA reads as TGCGCCAGCAGCCCGACGACAGGGGTTCCAACTAATGAAAAACTGTTTTTT.

With regard to this clone: This is likely a read error, given that the CDR3 carries no conserved phenylalanine or tryptophan at its end. The limits of the CDR3 on the DNA are not certain, so only TCRdb's listed CDR3 is given. This chain connects TRBV15 to TRBJ2-7; the table gives TRBD1 as D, unverified against the DNA. Germline V gene data show CDR1 as LNHNV and CDR2 as YYDKDF (reference sequence). The CDR3 is 14 amino acids long, termini counted. The CDR3 loop reads CATSRDWDRAYSPA.

The rearrangement links TRBV5-4 to TRBJ2-5; TRBD2 is a possible D gene (5 bases). Germline V gives CDR1 SGHNT, CDR2 YYREEE (reference sequence). The CDR3 extends over 14 amino acids. Trimming took off 8 bases at V and 2 bases at J, with 16 bases between the two ends. The CDR3 protein is CARGKGAAQETQYF. As DNA, the CDR3 is TGTGCCAGGGGAAAGGGAGCCGCACAAGAGACCCAGTACTTC.

This sequence joins TRBV4-3 and TRBJ2-7, with TRBD2 identical over 9 bases. Germline V lookup: CDR1 LGHNA, CDR2 YSLEER. This CDR3 has 15 amino acids. After removal of 4 bases from V and 0 bases from J, the junction contained 4 bases not matched to a gene. The CDR3 region is CASSRDSGSSYEQYF. CDR3 sequence (DNA): TGCGCCAGCAGCCGAGATAGCGGGAGCTCCTACGAGCAGTACTTC.

The chain recombines TRBV6-2 or TRBV6-3 with TRBJ2-2, with TRBD2 matching over 8 bases. This CDR3 is 13 amino acids long. The junction had 1 base not matched to a gene; V was cut back by 4 bases and J by 6 bases. Looked up from germline, CDR1 is MNHEY and CDR2 is SVGEGT. This CDR3 is CASSWREAGELFF. CDR3 in DNA: TGTGCCAGCAGTTGGCGGGAGGCCGGGGAGCTGTTTTTT.

This chain joins TRBV4-3 and TRBJ2-5; D perhaps matches TRBD2 (6 bases). The V gene's germline CDR1 is LGHNA and CDR2 YSLEER. The ends were cut back, 0 bases at V and 3 bases at J, with 20 bases in the middle. This CDR3 is 18 amino acids long. For the CDR3, the DNA is TGCGCCAGCAGCCAAGATTATTCTCGGGGAGGATTTAAAGAGACCCAGTACTTC. Its protein product is CASSQDYSRGGFKETQYF.

The chain uses TRBV5-4 and TRBJ2-3, with TRBD1 matching 7 bases. The CDR3 has 15 amino acids. The trim removed 1 base at V and 0 bases at J, leaving 2 bases unmatched. Germline CDR1 SGHNT, CDR2 YYREEE (reference sequence). The chain's CDR3 is CASSLPGGSTDTQYF. As DNA, the CDR3 is TGTGCCAGCAGCTTGCCAGGGGGAAGCACAGATACGCAGTATTTT.

The rearrangement joins TRBV19 to TRBJ2-7; D gene ambiguous. The CDR3 sequence is 12 residues long. V was shortened by 4 bases and J by 1 base, with 5 bases between the two germline ends. CDR1 and CDR2 (germline): LNHDA, SQIVND (reference sequence). CDR3 amino acids: CASSSGSYEQYF. CDR3 nucleotides: TGTGCCAGTAGTAGCGGATCCTACGAGCAGTACTTC.

This rearrangement joins TRBV10-3 to TRBJ2-3; 10 positions match TRBD2. CDR3 size: 14 residues. J was trimmed by 4 bases and V by 8 bases; bases with no gene match: 6. The germline V gene encodes CDR1 ENHRY and CDR2 SYGVKD. This chain's CDR3 is CAIRAGGPPDTQYF. The CDR3 DNA is TGTGCCATCCGAGCGGGAGGGCCCCCAGATACGCAGTATTTT.

Regarding this clone: This sample also contains other DNA sequences that code for the same CDR3. The V call is TRBV4-3, the J call TRBJ2-7, with 7 bases aligning to TRBD2. Germline CDR1 reads LGHNA; CDR2 reads YSLEER. The CDR3 is 15 residues long. V lost 1 base, J lost 0 bases, and 3 bases stayed unmatched. CDR3 residues: CASSQVASGSYEQYF. The CDR3 coding sequence is TGCGCCAGCAGCCAAGTGGCTAGCGGCTCCTACGAGCAGTACTTC.

The count of this clone is one. The same CDR3 can be traced to other DNA sequences in this sample. The gene calls are TRBV7-2 and TRBJ2-7; TRBD2 matches at 9 bases. The CDR3 is made up of 14 amino acids. V gave up 1 base and J gave up 2 bases; unmatched junction bases: 0. In germline, CDR1 is SGHTA, CDR2 FQGNSA. For the CDR3, the DNA is TGTGCCAGCAGCTTAGGACTAGCGGCCTACGAGCAGTACTTC. Translation: CASSLGLAAYEQYF.